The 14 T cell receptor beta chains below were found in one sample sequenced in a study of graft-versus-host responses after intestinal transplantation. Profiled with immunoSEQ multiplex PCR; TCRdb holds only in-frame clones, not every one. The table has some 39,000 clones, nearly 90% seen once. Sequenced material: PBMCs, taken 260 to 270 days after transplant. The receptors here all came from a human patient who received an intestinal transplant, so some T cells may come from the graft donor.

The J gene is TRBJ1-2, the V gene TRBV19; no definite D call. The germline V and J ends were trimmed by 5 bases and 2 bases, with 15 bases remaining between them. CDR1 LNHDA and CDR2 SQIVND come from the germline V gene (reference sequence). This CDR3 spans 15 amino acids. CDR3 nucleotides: TGTGCCAGTAGTCCGGCGGCGGGTTTAAACTATGGCTACACCTTC. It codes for CASSPAAGLNYGYTF.

The CDR3 is CASSKQGYSNQPQHF. The CDR3 DNA reads TGTGCCAGCAGCAAACAGGGATATAGCAATCAGCCCCAGCATTTT. The rearrangement links TRBV21-1 to TRBJ1-5; TRBD1, the D gene given by the table, was not confirmed from the DNA. TRBV21-1 is noted as a pseudogene. The CDR3 is 15 residues long.

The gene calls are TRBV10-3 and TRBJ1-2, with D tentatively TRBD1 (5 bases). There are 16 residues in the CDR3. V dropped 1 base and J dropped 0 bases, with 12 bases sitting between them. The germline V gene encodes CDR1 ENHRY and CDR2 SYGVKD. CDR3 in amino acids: CAISEYTGLANYGYTF. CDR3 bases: TGTGCCATCAGTGAGTATACAGGCCTAGCTAACTATGGCTACACCTTC.

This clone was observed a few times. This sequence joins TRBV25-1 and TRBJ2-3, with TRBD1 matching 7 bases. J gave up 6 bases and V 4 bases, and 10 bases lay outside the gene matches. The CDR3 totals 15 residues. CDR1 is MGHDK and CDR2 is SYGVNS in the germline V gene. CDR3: CASSGGQILRDTQYF. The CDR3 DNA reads TGTGCCAGCAGTGGGGGACAGATCTTGAGGGATACGCAGTATTTT. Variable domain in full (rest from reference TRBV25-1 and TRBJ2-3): EADIYQTPRYLVIGTGKKITLECSQTMGHDKMYWYQQDPGMELHLIHYSYGVNSTEKGDLSSESTVSRIRTEHFPLTLESARPSHTSQYLCASSGGQILRDTQYFGPGTRLTVL.

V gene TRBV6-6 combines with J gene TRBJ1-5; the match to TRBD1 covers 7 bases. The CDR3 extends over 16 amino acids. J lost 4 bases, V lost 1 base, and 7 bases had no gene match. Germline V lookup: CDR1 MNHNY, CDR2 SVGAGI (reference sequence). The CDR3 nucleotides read TGTGCCAGCAGTTACTTCTCAAGGGGGCGGAATCAGCCCCAGCATTTT. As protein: CASSYFSRGRNQPQHF.

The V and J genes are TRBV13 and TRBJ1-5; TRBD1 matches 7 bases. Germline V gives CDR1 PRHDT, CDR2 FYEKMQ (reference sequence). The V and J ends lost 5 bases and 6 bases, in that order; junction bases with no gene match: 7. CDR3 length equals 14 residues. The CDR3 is CASSQGGVGQPQHF. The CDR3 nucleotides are TGTGCCAGCAGCCAGGGGGGGGTGGGTCAGCCCCAGCATTTT.

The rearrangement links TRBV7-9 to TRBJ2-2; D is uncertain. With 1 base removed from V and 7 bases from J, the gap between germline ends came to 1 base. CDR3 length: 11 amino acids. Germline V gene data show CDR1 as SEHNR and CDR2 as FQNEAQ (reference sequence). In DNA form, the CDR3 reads TGTGCCAGCAGCTTAGACGGGGAGCTGTTTTTT. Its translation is CASSLDGELFF. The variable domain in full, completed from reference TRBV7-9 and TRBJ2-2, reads DTGVSQNPRHKITKRGQNVTFRCDPISEHNRLYWYRQTLGQGPEFLTYFQNEAQLEKSRLLSDRFSAERPKGSFSTLEIQRTEQGDSAMYLCASSLDGELFFGEGSRLTVL.

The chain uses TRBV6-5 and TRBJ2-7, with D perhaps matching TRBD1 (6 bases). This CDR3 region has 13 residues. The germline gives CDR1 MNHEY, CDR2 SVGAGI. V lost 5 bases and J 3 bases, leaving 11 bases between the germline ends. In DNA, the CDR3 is TGTGCCAGCAGTCGGGACAAACTCTACGAGCAGTACTTC. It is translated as CASSRDKLYEQYF.

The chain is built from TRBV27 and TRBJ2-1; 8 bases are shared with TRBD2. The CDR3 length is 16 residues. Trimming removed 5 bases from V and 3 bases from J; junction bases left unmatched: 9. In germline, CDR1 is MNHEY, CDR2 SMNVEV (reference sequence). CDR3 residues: CASSASTSAGYNEQFF. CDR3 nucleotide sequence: TGTGCCAGCAGTGCCTCGACTAGCGCGGGCTACAATGAGCAGTTCTTC.

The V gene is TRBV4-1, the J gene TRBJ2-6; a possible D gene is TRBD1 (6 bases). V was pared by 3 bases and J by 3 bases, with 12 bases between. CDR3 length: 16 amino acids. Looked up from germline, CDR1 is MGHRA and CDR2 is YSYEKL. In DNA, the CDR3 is TGCGCCAGCAGCCAGCCTTACAGGGATGGGGCCAACGTCCTGACTTTC. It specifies CASSQPYRDGANVLTF.

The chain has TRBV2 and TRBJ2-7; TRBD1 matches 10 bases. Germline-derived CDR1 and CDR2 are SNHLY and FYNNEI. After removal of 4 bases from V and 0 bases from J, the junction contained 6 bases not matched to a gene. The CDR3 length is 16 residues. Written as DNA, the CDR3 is TGTGCCAGCAGTGCGCCGGGACAGGGGACCTCCTACGAGCAGTACTTC. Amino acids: CASSAPGQGTSYEQYF.

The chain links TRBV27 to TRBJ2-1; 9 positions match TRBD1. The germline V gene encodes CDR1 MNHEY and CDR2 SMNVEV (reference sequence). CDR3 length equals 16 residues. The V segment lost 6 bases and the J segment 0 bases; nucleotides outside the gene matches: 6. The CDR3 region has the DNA TGTGCCAGCAGACAGGGGGCCCAAAGCTCCTACAATGAGCAGTTCTTC. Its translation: CASRQGAQSSYNEQFF.

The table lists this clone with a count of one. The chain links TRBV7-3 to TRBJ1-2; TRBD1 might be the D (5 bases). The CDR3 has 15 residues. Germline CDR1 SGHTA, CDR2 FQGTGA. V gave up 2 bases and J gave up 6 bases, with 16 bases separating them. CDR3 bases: TGTGCCAGCAGCTTAGGCTTCGGGGGGTCCAATGGCTACACCTTC. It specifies CASSLGFGGSNGYTF.

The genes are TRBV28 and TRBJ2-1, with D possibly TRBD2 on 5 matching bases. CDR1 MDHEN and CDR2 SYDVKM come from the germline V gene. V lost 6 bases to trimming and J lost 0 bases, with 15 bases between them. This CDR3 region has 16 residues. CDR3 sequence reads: CASSSLSGSSYNEQFF. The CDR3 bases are TGTGCCAGCAGCTCTCTCAGCGGTAGCTCCTACAATGAGCAGTTCTTC.